The 5 T cell receptor beta chains below come from one sample, sequenced in a study of cytomegalovirus exposure and HLA in healthy donors. 13 Jbeta primers and 60 Vbeta primers were used for the PCR. Sequenced by immunoSEQ multiplex PCR; TCRdb stores in-frame clones only, minus some. The sample records roughly 130,000 clones, approximately 82% being singletons. The sample consisted of PBMCs. The receptors shown here come from a boy younger than 10 in good health and CMV-seronegative.

The rearrangement uses TRBV19 and TRBJ1-2; 7 bases align to TRBD1. CDR1 is LNHDA, CDR2 SQIVND, per germline (reference sequence). This CDR3 has 15 amino acids. Trimming removed 3 bases from V and 4 bases from J; junction bases left unmatched: 8. CDR3 DNA: TGTGCCAGTAGTATTGACAGGGTCCCTATCTATGGCTACACCTTC. Translating it yields CASSIDRVPIYGYTF.

This clone was counted a single time. The rearrangement links TRBV6-1 to TRBJ1-5; D uncertain. V was shortened by 0 bases and J by 2 bases, with 11 bases between the two germline ends. This CDR3 has 16 residues. Germline lookup yields CDR1 MNHNS and CDR2 SASEGT. The CDR3: CASSEAEGSGNQPQHF. The CDR3 DNA follows: TGTGCCAGCAGTGAAGCAGAAGGTAGCGGCAATCAGCCCCAGCATTTT.

V usage is TRBV19 and J usage is TRBJ1-2, with a weak D call TRBD1 (6 bases). The CDR3 covers 16 residues. Between the trimmed V and J ends, which lost 7 bases and 5 bases, there was a span of 23 bases. CDR1 is LNHDA and CDR2 is SQIVND in the germline V gene (reference sequence). In DNA form, the CDR3 reads TGTGCCAGTACCGAAGGTACAGGGATTAGGACGTATGGCTACACCTTC. The encoded protein is CASTEGTGIRTYGYTF.

This chain joins TRBV7-9 and TRBJ1-1; 7 nucleotides line up with TRBD1. J gave up 5 bases and V 8 bases, and 14 bases lay outside the gene matches. Germline lookup yields CDR1 SEHNR and CDR2 FQNEAQ (reference sequence). CDR3 length: 15 residues. The CDR3 sequence is CASALARGGGTEAFF. CDR3 coding DNA: TGTGCCAGCGCCCTAGCCAGAGGGGGCGGGACTGAAGCTTTCTTT.

The rearrangement links TRBV9 to TRBJ1-1; D is ambiguous. CDR3 length: 12 residues. Trimming shortened V by 3 bases and J by 4 bases, and 7 bases separated the two germline ends. From germline, CDR1 is SGDLS and CDR2 YYNGEE. CDR3 in amino acids: CASSDRGTEAFF. Here the CDR3 DNA reads TGTGCCAGCAGCGACCGGGGCACTGAAGCTTTCTTT.